What follows are 2 T cell receptor beta chains derived from one specimen sequenced in a study of T cells in Graves' hyperthyroidism and ophthalmopathy. RNA transcripts provided the source from which TCR beta CDR3 regions were amplified. HTBI primers were employed in a first-round RT-PCR of the TCR CDR3. TCRdb independently ran MiXCR on the multiplex PCR reads; one entry per CDR3 protein. The data hold 250,000 to 300,000 distinct CDR3 sequences, with roughly an eighth observed a single time. The specimen was blood. These receptors were taken from a woman between 40 and 55 years old with Graves' hyperthyroidism.

The CDR3 spells CASSLTAGEAFF. CDR3 nucleotide sequence: TGTGCCAGCAGCCTAACCGCGGGGGAAGCTTTCTTT. This chain joins TRBV9 and TRBJ1-1; D is ambiguous. Between the trimmed V and J ends, which lost 4 bases and 8 bases, there was a span of 12 bases. From germline, CDR1 is SGDLS and CDR2 YYNGEE. CDR3 length: 12 residues.

This clonotype was recorded many times. The V and J genes are TRBV24-1 and TRBJ2-1; a weak D match, TRBD2 (5 bases). Trimming cost V 4 bases and J 7 bases, with 16 bases left between them. CDR3 length equals 15 residues. Germline CDR1 is KGHDR and CDR2 is SFDVKD. The CDR3 is CATSDRLPGSNEQFF. The CDR3 DNA sequence: TGTGCCACCAGTGACCGACTACCCGGTTCTAATGAGCAGTTCTTC.